Described below is a single T cell receptor (beta chain) sequence and its context. Its antigen is currently unknown. Profiling relied on immunoSEQ multiplex PCR, and the TCRdb table lists in-frame clones only, not all of them. Of about 32,000 clones listed, around 80% are singletons. The entry originates in a study of a mutant IDH1 vaccine in newly diagnosed glioma. Study in general: Earlier care involved radiotherapy, temozolomide, or both, and the majority received both. Study results and limitations: Patients mounted vaccine-induced immune responses in just over 90% of cases. There seemed to be no relation between pseudoprogression and changes in top peripheral T cell clonotypes.

Documented time point: week 35, safety follow-up. What each vaccine dose contained was 300 ug of mutant IDH1 20-mer peptide, accompanied by topical imiquimod. Eight vaccine injections were given to patients in weeks 1, 3, 5, 7, 11, 15, 19 and 23. Deletions cut 1 base from V and 4 bases from J, with 19 bases between. CDR1 is MNHEY and CDR2 is SMNVEV in the germline V gene (reference sequence). This CDR3 has 18 amino acids. The chain combines TRBV27 with TRBJ2-2; perhaps TRBD1 as D (6 bases). This sequence originates from a young woman with glioma. The material sequenced was PBMCs, taken from a glioma patient whose treatment included an IDH1 peptide vaccine. In nucleotides, the CDR3 is TGTGCCAGCAGTTTATACCAAACAGGGTGGGTGGGCACCGGGGAGCTGTTTTTT. As protein: CASSLYQTGWVGTGELFF.